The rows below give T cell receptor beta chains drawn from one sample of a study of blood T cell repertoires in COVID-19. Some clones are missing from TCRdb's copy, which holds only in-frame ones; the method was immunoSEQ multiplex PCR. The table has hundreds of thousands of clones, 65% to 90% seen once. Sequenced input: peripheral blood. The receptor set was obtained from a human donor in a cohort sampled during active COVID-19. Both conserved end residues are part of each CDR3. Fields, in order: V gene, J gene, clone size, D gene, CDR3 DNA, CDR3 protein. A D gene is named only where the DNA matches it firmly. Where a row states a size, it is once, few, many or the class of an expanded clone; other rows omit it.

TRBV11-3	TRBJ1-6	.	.	TGTGCCAGCAGCCTCGACCAGGATTCACCCCTCCACTTT	CASSLDQDSPLHF
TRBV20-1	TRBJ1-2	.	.	TGCAGTGCCGACCCGGGGTTTGGCTACACCTTC	CSADPGFGYTF
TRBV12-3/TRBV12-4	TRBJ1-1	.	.	TGTGCCAGCAGTCTCAGACAGAACACTGAAGCTTTCTTT	CASSLRQNTEAFF
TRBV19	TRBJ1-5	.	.	TGTGCCAGTAGTGGGGCAGGGGATCAGCCCCAGCATTTT	CASSGAGDQPQHF
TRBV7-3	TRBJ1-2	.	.	TGTGCCAGCAGCCCGGACAGTAACTATGGCTACACCTTC	CASSPDSNYGYTF
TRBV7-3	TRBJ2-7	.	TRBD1	TGTGCCAGCAGCGTATCAGGGGGACAGGGGACCTACGAGCAGTACTTC	CASSVSGGQGTYEQYF
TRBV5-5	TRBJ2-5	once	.	TGTGCCAGCAGCTCAATACAGAATTCATTTCAAGAGACCCAGTACTTC	CASSSIQNSFQETQYF
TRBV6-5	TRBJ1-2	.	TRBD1	TGTGCCAGCAGTACCGGACAGGCCGGCTACACCTTC	CASSTGQAGYTF
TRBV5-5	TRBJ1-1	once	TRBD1	TGTGCCAGCAGCTGGGACAGGGGAAGGGCTGAAGCTTTCTTT	CASSWDRGRAEAFF
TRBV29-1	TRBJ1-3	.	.	TGCAGCGTGGGAGGCGGGAGGGCTTCTGGAAACACCATATATTTT	CSVGGGRASGNTIYF
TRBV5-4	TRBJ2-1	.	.	TGTGCCAGCAGCTCACGACAGGTAGACTCCTACAATGAGCAGTTCTTC	CASSSRQVDSYNEQFF
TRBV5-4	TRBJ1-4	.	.	TGTGCCAGCAGCTCGCAAGCAGGGGACGTTGAAAAACTGTTTTTT	CASSSQAGDVEKLFF
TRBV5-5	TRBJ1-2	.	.	TGTGCCAGCAGCTCGGTAAGATCCGGGACAAGAGATGGCTACACCTTC	CASSSVRSGTRDGYTF
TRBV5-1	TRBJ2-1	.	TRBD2	TGCGCCAGCAGCCCCCGAGCGGGGAGCTCCTACAATGAGCAGTTCTTC	CASSPRAGSSYNEQFF
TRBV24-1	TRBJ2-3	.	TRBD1	TGTGCCACCAGTGATTTGGGGACAGGGGAAACAGATACGCAGTATTTT	CATSDLGTGETDTQYF
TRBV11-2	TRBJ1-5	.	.	TGTGCCAGCAGCTTAACCGCGGTCCAGCCCCAGCATTTT	CASSLTAVQPQHF
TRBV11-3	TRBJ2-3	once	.	TGTGCCAGCAGACACCATAGGGGCCGTTCCACAGATACGCAGTATTTT	CASRHHRGRSTDTQYF
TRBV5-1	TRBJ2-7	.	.	TGCGCCAGCAGCTTGACAGCTGACTCCTACGAGCAGTACTTC	CASSLTADSYEQYF
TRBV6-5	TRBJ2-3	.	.	TGTGCCAGCAGTCACCTGATGGGGGCCACAGATACGCAGTATTTT	CASSHLMGATDTQYF
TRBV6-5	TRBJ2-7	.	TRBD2	TGTGCCAGCAGACCGGGGACTACCTACGAGCAGTACTTC	CASRPGTTYEQYF
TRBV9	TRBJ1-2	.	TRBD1	TGTGCCAGCAGCGTAGAGGGGACAGGGGCCCGCGGCTACACCTTC	CASSVEGTGARGYTF
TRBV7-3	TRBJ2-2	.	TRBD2	TGTGCCAGCAGCTTTTGGCAAGCGGGGGCCGGGGAGCTGTTTTTT	CASSFWQAGAGELFF
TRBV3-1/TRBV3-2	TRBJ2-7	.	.	TGTGCCAGCGCGGAGGGGGGGACCTACGAGCAGTACTTC	CASAEGGTYEQYF
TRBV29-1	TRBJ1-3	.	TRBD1	TGCAGCGCCTCGACAGGGCAGGTTGGAAACACCATATATTTT	CSASTGQVGNTIYF
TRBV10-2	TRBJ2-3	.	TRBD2	TGCGCCAGCAGTGTCGCGGGGGGAATAGATACGCAGTATTTT	CASSVAGGIDTQYF
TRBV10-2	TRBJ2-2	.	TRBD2	TGCGCCAGCAGTTTAGCGGGGCGCACCGGGGAGCTGTTTTTT	CASSLAGRTGELFF
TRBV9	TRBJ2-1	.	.	TGTGCCAGCAGCGCCGGGACCACGAGCAGGGGGGTGAATGAGCAGTTCTTC	CASSAGTTSRGVNEQFF
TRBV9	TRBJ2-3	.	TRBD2	TGTGCCAGCAGCGTTCTAGCGGGGACAGATACGCAGTATTTT	CASSVLAGTDTQYF
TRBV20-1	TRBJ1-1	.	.	TGCAGTGCTAGTAGGGGGACTGAAGCTTTCTTT	CSASRGTEAFF